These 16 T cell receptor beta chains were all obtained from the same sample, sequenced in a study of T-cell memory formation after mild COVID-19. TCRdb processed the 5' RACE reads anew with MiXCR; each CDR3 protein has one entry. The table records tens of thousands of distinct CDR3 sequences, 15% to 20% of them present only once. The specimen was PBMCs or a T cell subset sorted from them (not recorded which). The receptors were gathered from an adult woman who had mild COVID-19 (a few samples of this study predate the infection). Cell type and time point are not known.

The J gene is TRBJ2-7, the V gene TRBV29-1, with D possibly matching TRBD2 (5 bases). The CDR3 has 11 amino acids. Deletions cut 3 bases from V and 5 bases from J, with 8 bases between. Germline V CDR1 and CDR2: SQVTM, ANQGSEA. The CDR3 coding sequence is TGCAGCGTTGATTTCGGGAACGAGCAGTACTTC. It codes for CSVDFGNEQYF.

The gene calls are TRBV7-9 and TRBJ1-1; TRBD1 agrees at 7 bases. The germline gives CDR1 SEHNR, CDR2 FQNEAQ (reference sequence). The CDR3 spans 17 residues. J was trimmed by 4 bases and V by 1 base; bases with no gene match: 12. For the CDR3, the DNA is TGTGCCAGCAGCTTAGAAGTCTGGGACAGCTCGACCACTGAAGCTTTCTTT. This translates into CASSLEVWDSSTTEAFF.

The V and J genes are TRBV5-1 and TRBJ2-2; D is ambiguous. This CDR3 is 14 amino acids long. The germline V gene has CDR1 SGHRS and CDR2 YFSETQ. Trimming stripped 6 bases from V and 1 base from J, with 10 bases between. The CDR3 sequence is CASNAGKNTGELFF. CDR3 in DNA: TGCGCCAGCAATGCAGGAAAGAACACCGGGGAGCTGTTTTTT.

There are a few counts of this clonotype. The CDR3 reads CASRLGATRAEQYF. The CDR3 DNA reads as TGTGCCAGCCGATTAGGAGCTACAAGGGCCGAGCAGTACTTC. The chain links TRBV27 to TRBJ2-7; D gene ambiguous. This CDR3 is built from 14 residues. The germline V and J ends were trimmed by 8 bases and 6 bases, with 20 bases remaining between them. CDR1 is MNHEY and CDR2 is SMNVEV in the germline V gene (reference sequence).

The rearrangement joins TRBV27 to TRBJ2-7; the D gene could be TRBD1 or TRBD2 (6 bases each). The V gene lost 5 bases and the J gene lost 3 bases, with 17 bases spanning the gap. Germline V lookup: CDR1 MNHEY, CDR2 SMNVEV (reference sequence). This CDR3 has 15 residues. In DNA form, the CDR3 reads TGTGCCAGCAGTGTAGGGTGGCGGGACAACTACGAGCAGTACTTC. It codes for CASSVGWRDNYEQYF.

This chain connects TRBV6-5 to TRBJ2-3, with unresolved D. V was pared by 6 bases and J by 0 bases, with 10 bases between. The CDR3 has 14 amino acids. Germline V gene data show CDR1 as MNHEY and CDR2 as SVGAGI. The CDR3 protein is CASRTVSSTDTQYF. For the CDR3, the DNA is TGTGCCAGCAGGACCGTTTCTAGCACAGATACGCAGTATTTT.

In DNA form, the CDR3 reads TGTGCCAGCAGCTTAGACTCGGCCGAGCACTCTGGAAACACCATATATTTT. Residues: CASSLDSAEHSGNTIYF. The chain links TRBV7-6 to TRBJ1-3; D gene ambiguous. V was clipped by 1 base and J by 0 bases, with 13 bases between them. This CDR3 region has 17 residues. Germline V CDR1 and CDR2: SGHVS, FNYEAQ.

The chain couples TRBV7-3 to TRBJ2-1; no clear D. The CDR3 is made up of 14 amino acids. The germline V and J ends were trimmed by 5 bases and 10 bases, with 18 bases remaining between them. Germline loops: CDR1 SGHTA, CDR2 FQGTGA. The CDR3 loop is CASSPEARYGEQFF. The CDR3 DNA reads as TGTGCCAGCAGCCCCGAGGCCCGGTATGGAGAGCAGTTCTTC.

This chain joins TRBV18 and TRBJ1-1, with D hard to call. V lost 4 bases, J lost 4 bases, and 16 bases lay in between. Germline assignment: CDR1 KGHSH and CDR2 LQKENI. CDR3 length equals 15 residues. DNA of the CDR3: TGTGCCAGCTCACGAACAGAAACCTGGGGCACTGAAGCTTTCTTT. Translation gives CASSRTETWGTEAFF.

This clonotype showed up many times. The CDR3 loop is CASSFASAGGYTF. The CDR3 DNA reads as TGTGCCAGCAGTTTCGCATCTGCGGGTGGCTACACCTTC. J is TRBJ1-2 and V is TRBV12-3 or TRBV12-4; D not certain. The V and J ends lost 3 bases and 7 bases respectively, with 12 bases between them. The CDR3 loop spans 13 amino acids.

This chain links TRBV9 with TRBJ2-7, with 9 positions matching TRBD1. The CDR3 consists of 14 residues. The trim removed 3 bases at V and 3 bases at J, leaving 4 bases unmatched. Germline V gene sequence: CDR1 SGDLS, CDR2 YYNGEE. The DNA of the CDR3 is TGTGCCAGCAGCGGGGGACAGGGAAACTACGAGCAGTACTTC. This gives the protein CASSGGQGNYEQYF.

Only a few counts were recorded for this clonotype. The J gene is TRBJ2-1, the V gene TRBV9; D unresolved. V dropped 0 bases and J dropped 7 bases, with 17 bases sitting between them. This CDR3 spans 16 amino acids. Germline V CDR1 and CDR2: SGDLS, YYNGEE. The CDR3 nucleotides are TGTGCCAGCAGCGTAGGGTGGGCAGCACAAGGGAATGAGCAGTTCTTC. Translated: CASSVGWAAQGNEQFF.

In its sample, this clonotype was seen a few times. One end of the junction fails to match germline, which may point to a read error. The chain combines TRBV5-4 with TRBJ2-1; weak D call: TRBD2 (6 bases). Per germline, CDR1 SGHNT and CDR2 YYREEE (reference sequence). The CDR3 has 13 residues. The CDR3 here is CASRLDYLGEQFF. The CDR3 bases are TGTGCCAGCAGGTTGGACTATTTGGGTGAGCAGTTCTTC.

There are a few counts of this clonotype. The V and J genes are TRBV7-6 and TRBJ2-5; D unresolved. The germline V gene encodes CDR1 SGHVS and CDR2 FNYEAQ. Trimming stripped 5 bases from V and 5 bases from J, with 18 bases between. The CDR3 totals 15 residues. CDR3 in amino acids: CASSRESGSGETQYF. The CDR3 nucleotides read TGTGCCAGCAGCCGAGAGTCAGGCTCTGGGGAGACCCAGTACTTC.

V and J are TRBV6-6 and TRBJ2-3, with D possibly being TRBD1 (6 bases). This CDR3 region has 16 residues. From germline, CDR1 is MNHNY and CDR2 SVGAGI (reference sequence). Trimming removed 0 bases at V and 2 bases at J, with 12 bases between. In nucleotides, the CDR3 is TGTGCCAGCAGTTACTCTCCCGCAGGGGTCACAGATACGCAGTATTTT. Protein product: CASSYSPAGVTDTQYF.

This CDR3 reads CASSQGTAHPPDTQYF. The CDR3 nucleotides are TGCGCCAGCAGCCAAGGGACAGCGCACCCCCCAGATACGCAGTATTTT. The chain links TRBV4-1 to TRBJ2-3; tentatively, D is TRBD1 (6 bases). CDR3 length: 16 amino acids. CDR1 and CDR2 (germline): MGHRA, YSYEKL. V gave up 1 base and J gave up 4 bases, with 15 bases separating them.